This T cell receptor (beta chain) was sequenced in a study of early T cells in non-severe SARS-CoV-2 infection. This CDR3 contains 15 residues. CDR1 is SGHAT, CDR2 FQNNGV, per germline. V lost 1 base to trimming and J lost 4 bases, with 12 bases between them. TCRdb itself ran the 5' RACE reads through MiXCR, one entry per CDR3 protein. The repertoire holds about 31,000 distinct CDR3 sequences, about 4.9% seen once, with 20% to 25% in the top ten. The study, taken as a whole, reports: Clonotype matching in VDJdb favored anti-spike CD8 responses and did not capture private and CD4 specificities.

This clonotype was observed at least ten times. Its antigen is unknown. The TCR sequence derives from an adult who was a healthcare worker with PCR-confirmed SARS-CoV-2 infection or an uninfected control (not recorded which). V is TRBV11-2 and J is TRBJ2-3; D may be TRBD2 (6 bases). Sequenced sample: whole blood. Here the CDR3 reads CASSLAPGAADTQYF. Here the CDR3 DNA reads TGTGCCAGCAGCTTAGCCCCGGGAGCAGCAGATACGCAGTATTTT.